The rows below give T cell receptor beta chains drawn from one sample of a study of cytomegalovirus exposure and HLA in healthy donors. Libraries were prepared by immunoSEQ multiplex PCR; TCRdb keeps only in-frame clonotypes and omits some of them. The sample has tens of thousands of clones, around two thirds seen once. Sequencing input: PBMCs. These receptors came from a man aged 50-60 years in good health and CMV-seropositive. Each CDR3 is given with its conserved first and last residue. D genes are given only for firm matches. Rows give clone size only sometimes, using once, few, many, or a class for an expanded clone.

j_call	clone_size	v_call	d_call	cdr3_nt	cdr3_aa
TRBJ1-2	once	TRBV29-1	TRBD1	TGCAGCGTTGAAGTGGGACAGTGGTCTGGCTACACCTTC	CSVEVGQWSGYTF
TRBJ1-2	-	TRBV4-3	-	TGCGCCAGCAGCCAAGATCTTTTCGGAGGACCTTTCTATGGCTACACCTTC	CASSQDLFGGPFYGYTF
TRBJ2-7	few	TRBV4-2	-	TGTGCCAGCAGCCTCACCAGGGTTGTCGAGCAGTACTTC	CASSLTRVVEQYF
TRBJ2-5	-	TRBV7-7	TRBD1	TGTGCCAGCAGCGCCCGACAGGGTCAAGAGACCCAGTACTTC	CASSARQGQETQYF
TRBJ1-1	-	TRBV5-1	TRBD1	TGCGCCAGCAGCTCAGGGACAGCGGGCACTGAAGCTTTCTTT	CASSSGTAGTEAFF
TRBJ2-7	-	TRBV20-1	-	TGCAGTTTGCGGGACTCCTACGAGCAGTACTTC	CSLRDSYEQYF
TRBJ2-7	-	TRBV6-5	TRBD1	TGTGCCAGCAGCCGGACAGGGGCTGCGTACGAGCAGTACTTC	CASSRTGAAYEQYF
TRBJ2-3	-	TRBV9	-	TGTGCCAGCAGCGCCCAACTTGGAGATACGCAGTATTTT	CASSAQLGDTQYF
TRBJ2-7	-	TRBV10-3	TRBD1	TGTGCCACCTCCACCGGGACAGGGATCGAGCAGTACTTC	CATSTGTGIEQYF
TRBJ2-7	-	TRBV6-5	-	TGTGCCAGCAGGGGGGCAGGGGAAAGTGAGCAGTACTTC	CASRGAGESEQYF
TRBJ1-6	few	TRBV6-6	TRBD1	TGTGCCAGCAGTACAGGGGCGGGGAATTCACCCCTCCACTTT	CASSTGAGNSPLHF
TRBJ2-5	few	TRBV4-1	-	TGCGCCAGCAGCCGCAGAACAGGCTTGGGTCAAGAGACCCAGTACTTC	CASSRRTGLGQETQYF
TRBJ2-5	-	TRBV2	TRBD2	TGTGCCAGCAGTACGTTAGCGGGGCCGGGCCAAGAGACCCAGTACTTC	CASSTLAGPGQETQYF
TRBJ2-1	-	TRBV27	TRBD1	TGTGCCAGCAGACAGGGGTACCCGGGTAATGAGCAGTTCTTC	CASRQGYPGNEQFF
TRBJ2-5	-	TRBV29-1	-	TGCAGCGTTGCCCCAGGGGGGATTGGAGAGACCCAGTACTTC	CSVAPGGIGETQYF
TRBJ2-7	-	TRBV6-5	TRBD2	TGTGCCAGCAGAAGAGCGGGAATTGGGTCCTACGAGCAGTACTTC	CASRRAGIGSYEQYF
TRBJ1-1	-	TRBV6-1	-	TGTGCCAGCAGTGAACTTCCGCGGATGGAGGGTACTGAAGCTTTCTTT	CASSELPRMEGTEAFF
TRBJ2-3	-	TRBV5-4	TRBD2	TGTGCCAGCAGCCTCCGACTAGCGGGGGGTACAGATACGCAGTATTTT	CASSLRLAGGTDTQYF
TRBJ1-4	-	TRBV6-5	-	TGTGCCAGCGCCGGAACGGGGGTGGGTCGTGAAAAACTGTTTTTT	CASAGTGVGREKLFF
TRBJ1-2	medium-sized	TRBV10-1	TRBD1	TGCGCCAGCAGTCAACACTGGACAGGGGGCCCCTATGGCTACACCTTC	CASSQHWTGGPYGYTF
TRBJ1-1	-	TRBV30	-	TGTGCCTGGAGTGCCCCCCATCGGGGGATCACTGAAGCTTTCTTT	CAWSAPHRGITEAFF
TRBJ2-1	-	TRBV14	-	TGTGCCAGCAGCCAAGGGGTCAGGGTCGGGCAGTTCTTC	CASSQGVRVGQFF
TRBJ2-4	-	TRBV4-3	TRBD1	TGCGCCAGCAGCCAAGATCGGACAGGGCGGGAAAACATTCAGTACTTC	CASSQDRTGRENIQYF
TRBJ2-1	-	TRBV7-3	TRBD2	TGTGCCAGCAGCCTGACTAGCGGGGGGAACAATGAGCAGTTCTTC	CASSLTSGGNNEQFF
TRBJ1-1	-	TRBV6-5	-	TGTGCCAGCAGACCCCCCGACAGCGTGAACACTGAAGCTTTCTTT	CASRPPDSVNTEAFF
TRBJ1-2	few	TRBV27	TRBD1	TGTGCCAGCAGTTTTTGGGACAGGGAGGGCTACACCTTC	CASSFWDREGYTF
TRBJ1-4	-	TRBV4-1	TRBD1	TGCGCCAGCAGCCAAGTTCCTGGGACAGGCGATGAAAAACTGTTTTTT	CASSQVPGTGDEKLFF
TRBJ2-1	-	TRBV10-3	-	TGTGCCATCAGCGCGGACAGGGAGGGTAGTGAGCAGTTCTTC	CAISADREGSEQFF
TRBJ2-1	-	TRBV5-1	-	TGCGCCAGCAGCTTGTCTAGCACCTACAATGAGCAGTTCTTC	CASSLSSTYNEQFF
TRBJ1-1	-	TRBV19	TRBD1	TGTGCCAGTACGACAGGGCCGCAAGAAGCTTTCTTT	CASTTGPQEAFF
TRBJ2-7	-	TRBV18	TRBD1	TGTGCCAGCTCGTTCGGACAGGGGGCAACCTACGAGCAGTACTTC	CASSFGQGATYEQYF
TRBJ1-2	-	TRBV7-2	-	TGTGCCAGCAGCTACCGGGGAGGGGCCGGTTATGGCTACACCTTC	CASSYRGGAGYGYTF
TRBJ2-1	-	TRBV19	-	TGTGCCAGTAGTATATCAGTATACAATGAGCAGTTCTTC	CASSISVYNEQFF
TRBJ2-7	-	TRBV29-1	TRBD2	TGCAGCTCCCGACTAGCGGGGCCCTACGAGCAGTACTTC	CSSRLAGPYEQYF